This record concerns one TCR beta chain sequence. This clone was seen a handful of times. Its antigen remains unidentified. Base qualities are not at hand, and no much larger clone is one base apart. These data come from a study of blood T cell repertoires in COVID-19 (dated by TCRdb to 2020 to 2022). Background for the entire study: Samples covering the acute and convalescent phases of COVID-19 were provided by collaborators in the United States, Italy and Spain. Samples were obtained from the ongoing ImmuneRACE study (first 160 participants) and from 1,200 or so subjects provided by 6 global collaborators. Where available, HLA class I and class II types were taken from metadata supplied by the sample provider and were not determined by assay-based typing. The sample metadata nearly always contained a de-identified subject ID, COVID-19 status, age in years and sex. The material from the prospective study consisted of cDNA or gDNA derived from T cells, B-cell-depleted T cells, or PBMCs. The dataset comprised deeply sampled blood TCRbeta repertoires from subjects exposed to, actively infected with, or recovered from COVID-19. The repertoires were released in a freely available public database intended as a resource for research on the immune response to SARS-CoV-2.

The germline V gene encodes CDR1 MNHEY and CDR2 SVGAGI. V loses 2 bases at its end and J loses 6 bases; junction bases beyond the gene matches: 4. The CDR3 spans 15 residues, from the cysteine through the phenylalanine. Only the CDR3 region is kept as DNA, spanning 45 bases read in frame from base 1. The immunoSEQ Assay, a bias-controlled multiplex PCR, was used to amplify TCRbeta CDR3 regions from genomic DNA. On the authors' methods: Nucleated cell counts per sample were estimated from amplification of reference gene primers within the assay. To quantify the absolute abundance of each unique TCRbeta CDR3 rearrangement, sequence reads were collapsed and filtered. For each sample, productive Simpson clonality was calculated as the square root of Simpson's diversity index across productive rearrangements. The table was pulled from immuneACCESS by TCRdb, which kept in-frame rearrangements only. Such tables lose some clones; where checked, under half of the loss comes from unresolved V genes, and the rest has no known cause. V, J and clone size reflect that table, while D and trimming were determined from the DNA. Across this sample there are some 180,000 clones, with 75% to 90% seen only once. The top ten hold around 6.3% of the sample.

Points the paper makes about the study in general: The amount of clinical and demographic metadata varied by source and participant and was provided uncurated.

One collaborating source in Seattle enrolled patients while the patients were actively infected and followed the patients over time throughout the course of disease. The collaborating institutions used their own protocols to collect whole blood in K2EDTA tubes. For TCRbeta analysis, collaborators shipped samples in one of three forms: frozen whole blood, isolated PBMCs, or DNA extracted from either of those sample types. The rearranged segments are TRBV6-5 and TRBJ1-4; 9 bases in the junction line up with TRBD1. The clonotype was recovered from a woman in her forties with COVID-19, enrolled during active disease. The source material was peripheral blood. The DNA sequence is TGTGCCAGCAGTTACCGGGACAGGGAAGATGAAAAACTGTTTTTT. Its product reads: CASSYRDREDEKLFF.